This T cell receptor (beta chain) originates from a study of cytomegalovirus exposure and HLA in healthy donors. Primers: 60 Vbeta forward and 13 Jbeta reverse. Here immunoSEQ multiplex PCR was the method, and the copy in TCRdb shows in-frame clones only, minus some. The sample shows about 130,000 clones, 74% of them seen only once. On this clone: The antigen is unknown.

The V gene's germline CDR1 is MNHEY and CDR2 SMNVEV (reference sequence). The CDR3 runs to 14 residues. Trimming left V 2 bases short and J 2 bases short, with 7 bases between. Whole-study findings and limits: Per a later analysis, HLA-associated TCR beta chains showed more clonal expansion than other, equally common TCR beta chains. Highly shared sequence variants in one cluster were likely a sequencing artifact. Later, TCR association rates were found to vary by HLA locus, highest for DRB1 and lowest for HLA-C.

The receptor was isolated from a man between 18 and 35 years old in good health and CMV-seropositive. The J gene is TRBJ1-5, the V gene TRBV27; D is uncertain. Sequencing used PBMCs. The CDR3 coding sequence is TGTGCCAGCAGTTTACGGGATGGCAATCAGCCCCAGCATTTT. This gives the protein CASSLRDGNQPQHF.